The 22 T cell receptor beta chains below were found in one sample sequenced in a study of T cells after yellow fever vaccination. MiXCR, run by TCRdb on the 5' RACE reads, gives a single entry per CDR3 protein. The sample consists of under 300,000 distinct CDR3 sequences, 6.9% of them appearing once. This material consisted of CD4+ T cells sorted from PBMCs, taken 15 days after the yellow fever booster vaccination. The receptors were sampled from a man aged 25-40 years who received the YFV17D yellow fever vaccine.

This clonotype has more than one count but fewer than ten. The chain is built from TRBV5-1 and TRBJ1-3; D is undetermined. This CDR3 has 15 residues. The germline V gene encodes CDR1 SGHRS and CDR2 YFSETQ. Trimming pared 0 bases from V and 2 bases from J, leaving 9 bases between. For the CDR3, the DNA is TGCGCCAGCAGCTTGGCCGCTGGGACTGGAAACACCATATATTTT. Translation gives CASSLAAGTGNTIYF.

This clonotype has ten or more counts. The chain has TRBV5-6 and TRBJ2-3, with 11 bases aligning to TRBD2. The CDR3 runs 16 residues. V was clipped by 3 bases and J by 6 bases; unmatched bases: 9. CDR1 SGHDT and CDR2 YYEEEE come from the germline V gene. The CDR3 loop reads CASSWPNLAGGDTQYF. The CDR3, as DNA: TGTGCCAGCAGCTGGCCTAATCTAGCGGGAGGTGATACGCAGTATTTT.

The chain carries TRBV18 and TRBJ1-1, with a possible D match to TRBD1 (5 bases). Germline CDR1 reads KGHSH; CDR2 reads LQKENI. The CDR3 runs to 14 residues. Deletions cut 3 bases from V and 6 bases from J, with 14 bases between. The CDR3 protein is CASSPSNAGPEAFF. The CDR3 DNA reads TGTGCCAGCTCACCGTCGAACGCGGGGCCTGAAGCTTTCTTT.

This clonotype was counted ten times or more. V gene TRBV3-1 combines with J gene TRBJ2-7, with D tentatively TRBD2 (5 bases). The V and J ends lost 3 bases and 5 bases respectively, with 14 bases between them. CDR3 length: 14 amino acids. CDR1 LGHDT and CDR2 YNNKEL come from the germline V gene (reference sequence). The CDR3 DNA reads TGTGCCAGCAGCCATTCATCGGGGAGCCACGAGCAGTACTTC. Translated: CASSHSSGSHEQYF.

The V call is TRBV7-9, the J call TRBJ2-7, with TRBD1 matching 10 bases. V lost 0 bases and J lost 7; bases outside the gene matches: 9. The CDR3 loop spans 16 amino acids. Germline lookup yields CDR1 SEHNR and CDR2 FQNEAQ (reference sequence). This CDR3 reads CASSLAAGTGAGEQYF. The CDR3 DNA sequence: TGTGCCAGCAGCTTAGCCGCCGGGACAGGGGCGGGGGAGCAGTACTTC.

There are a few counts of this clonotype. This chain connects TRBV20-1 to TRBJ2-5; 9 bases match TRBD2. J gave up 5 bases and V 1 base, and 2 bases lay outside the gene matches. CDR3 length: 13 amino acids. CDR1 and CDR2 from the germline V gene are DFQATT and SNEGSKA (reference sequence). Here the CDR3 reads CSARGTSGETQYF. DNA for the CDR3: TGCAGTGCTAGAGGTACTAGCGGGGAGACCCAGTACTTC.

This clonotype was observed a handful of times. V is TRBV30 and J is TRBJ2-1, with D perhaps matching TRBD1 (6 bases). This CDR3 is 14 amino acids long. Trimming took 5 bases from V and 2 from J, leaving 13 bases between them. Per the germline V gene, CDR1 is GTSNPN and CDR2 is SVGIG (reference sequence). In nucleotides, the CDR3 is TGTGCCTGGGGACCCAGGGGACCCTACAATGAGCAGTTCTTC. It codes for CAWGPRGPYNEQFF.

This clonotype was seen repeatedly, ten times or more. CDR3 residues: CASYPTAGAITDTQYF. The CDR3 DNA follows: TGCGCCAGCTACCCGACGGCGGGGGCCATCACAGATACGCAGTATTTT. The chain is built from TRBV5-1 and TRBJ2-3; weak D call: TRBD2 (7 bases). The V gene's germline CDR1 is SGHRS and CDR2 YFSETQ. With 7 bases removed from V and 2 bases from J, the gap between germline ends came to 20 bases. The CDR3 runs 16 residues.

V and J are TRBV5-4 and TRBJ2-3, with D possibly called TRBD1 or TRBD2 (5 bases each). This CDR3 has 14 residues. CDR1 SGHNT and CDR2 YYREEE come from the germline V gene (reference sequence). Trimming removed 4 bases at V and 3 bases at J, with 12 bases between. CDR3 loop: CASSQRDATDTQYF. CDR3 coding DNA: TGTGCCAGCAGCCAACGGGACGCTACAGATACGCAGTATTTT.

This clonotype showed up just a few times. The chain has TRBV7-2 and TRBJ2-5; TRBD1 matches at 9 bases. V lost 6 bases and J lost 5; bases outside the gene matches: 7. The germline gives CDR1 SGHTA, CDR2 FQGNSA. The CDR3 is made up of 14 amino acids. In DNA, the CDR3 is TGTGCCAGCAGGCCACAGGGGGCAGGGGAGACCCAGTACTTC. It encodes CASRPQGAGETQYF.

The chain combines TRBV5-1 with TRBJ2-1; TRBD1 matches 7 bases. The CDR3 totals 15 residues. The ends lost 5 bases at V and 8 bases at J; junction bases unmatched: 13. Germline V gives CDR1 SGHRS, CDR2 YFSETQ. In DNA form, the CDR3 reads TGCGCCAGCAGTCGGGACAGTCCAATGTTCGATGAGCAGTTCTTC. Its protein is CASSRDSPMFDEQFF.

This clonotype was picked up a small number of times. The V and J genes are TRBV19 and TRBJ2-7; TRBD2 agrees at 12 bases. The length of the CDR3 is 14 residues. J was trimmed by 6 bases and V by 5 bases; bases with no gene match: 5. The germline V gene encodes CDR1 LNHDA and CDR2 SQIVND (reference sequence). The CDR3 region has the DNA TGTGCCAGTAGTTCGACTAGCGGGAGAAGCGAGCAGTACTTC. Translation gives CASSSTSGRSEQYF.

In this sample, this clonotype turned up a few times. CDR3 region: CASSLVAGVWNEQFF. The CDR3 DNA is TGTGCCAGCAGCTTGGTAGCGGGAGTCTGGAATGAGCAGTTCTTC. The gene calls are TRBV5-4 and TRBJ2-1, with TRBD2 matching 9 bases. Germline CDR1 and CDR2: SGHNT and YYREEE (reference sequence). Unmatched junction bases numbered 5, after V lost 0 bases and J lost 7 bases. This CDR3 comprises 15 residues. The complete variable domain, with remaining parts taken from reference TRBV5-4 and TRBJ2-1, reads ETGVTQSPTHLIKTRGQQVTLRCSSQSGHNTVSWYQQALGQGPQFIFQYYREEENGRGNFPPRFSGLQFPNYSSELNVNALELDDSALYLCASSLVAGVWNEQFFGPGTRLTVL.

This clonotype was detected a few times. The chain carries TRBV5-6 and TRBJ2-5; D is possibly TRBD1 (6 bases). V was cut by 7 bases and J by 5 bases, with 18 bases left in between. Germline assignment: CDR1 SGHDT and CDR2 YYEEEE. The CDR3 sequence is 14 residues long. The CDR3 DNA reads as TGTGCCAGCTCAGAAGGGGGAACATGGGAGACCCAGTACTTC. This codes for CASSEGGTWETQYF.

The chain carries TRBV11-2 and TRBJ2-1; D is unclear. The V and J ends lost 1 base and 8 bases respectively, with 15 bases between them. The germline V gene has CDR1 SGHAT and CDR2 FQNNGV. This CDR3 has 15 amino acids. The DNA of the CDR3 is TGTGCCAGCAGCTTAGTGGGCCCTGGTAGCTATGAGCAGTTCTTC. Its protein is CASSLVGPGSYEQFF.

This clonotype was picked up many times. The chain combines TRBV2 with TRBJ2-2; D unclear. CDR3 size: 14 residues. Germline V CDR1 and CDR2: SNHLY, FYNNEI. V lost 2 bases, J lost 3 bases, and 7 bases lay in between. CDR3 residues: CASSERRDTGELFF. The CDR3 DNA sequence: TGTGCCAGCAGTGAAAGACGGGACACCGGGGAGCTGTTTTTT.

The gene calls are TRBV4-1 and TRBJ2-5, with 9 bases that match TRBD2. Trimming took 4 bases from V and 1 from J; bases not matched to a gene: 4. Germline assignment: CDR1 MGHRA and CDR2 YSYEKL. The CDR3 is made up of 15 amino acids. CDR3 loop: CASSRLAGTQETQYF. DNA for the CDR3: TGCGCCAGCAGCCGGCTAGCGGGGACCCAAGAGACCCAGTACTTC.

This clonotype was detected only a few times. V is TRBV20-1 and J is TRBJ2-1; TRBD2 matches 10 bases. Trimming cost V 3 bases and J 7 bases; bases outside gene matches: 9. From germline, CDR1 is DFQATT and CDR2 SNEGSKA (reference sequence). This CDR3 spans 15 amino acids. The CDR3 sequence is CSASTSGIGLNEQFF. In DNA form, the CDR3 reads TGCAGTGCTAGTACTAGCGGGATAGGCCTGAATGAGCAGTTCTTC.

The chain carries TRBV28 and TRBJ2-2; D gene uncertain. The CDR3 is 14 residues long. CDR1 is MDHEN, CDR2 SYDVKM, per germline. Deletions cut 7 bases from V and 0 bases from J, with 9 bases between. In nucleotides, the CDR3 is TGTGCCAGCATCCACCCCCCGAACACCGGGGAGCTGTTTTTT. This gives the protein CASIHPPNTGELFF.

This clonotype was detected many times. This rearrangement joins TRBV20-1 to TRBJ2-7; D might be TRBD2 (6 bases). Trimming left V 5 bases short and J 6 bases short, with 14 bases between. This CDR3 region has 12 residues. Germline CDR1 and CDR2: DFQATT and SNEGSKA (reference sequence). CDR3 nucleotides: TGCAGTGCTGGGCCCCTGGGGGGCGAGCAGTACTTC. Protein sequence: CSAGPLGGEQYF.

This clonotype was recorded at least ten times. The rearrangement joins TRBV20-1 to TRBJ2-5; D call uncertain. Germline values: CDR1 DFQATT, CDR2 SNEGSKA (reference sequence). The CDR3 loop spans 15 amino acids. Trimming removed 4 bases from V and 2 bases from J, with 17 bases in between. CDR3 protein: CSATGMWQLQETQYF. As DNA, the CDR3 is TGCAGTGCTACAGGCATGTGGCAATTACAAGAGACCCAGTACTTC.

This clonotype was seen repeatedly, ten times or more. This chain uses TRBV5-1 with TRBJ2-2; possibly TRBD1 for D (6 bases). From germline, CDR1 is SGHRS and CDR2 YFSETQ. V lost 2 bases and J lost 4, with 9 bases in between. CDR3 length equals 14 residues. The CDR3 DNA follows: TGCGCCAGCAGCTTTGACAGGACCACCGGGGAGCTGTTTTTT. Amino acid sequence: CASSFDRTTGELFF.